This is a list of T cell receptor beta chains from one sample in a study of T-cell reconstitution after alpha-beta-depleted transplantation in children. TCRdb recomputed calls from the PCR reads with MiXCR, one row per CDR3 protein. The sample lists fewer than 200,000 distinct CDR3 sequences; roughly 6.8% were seen once. This specimen consisted of PBMCs from the stem cell graft donor, obtained from the stem cell graft. The receptors originated from a human donor who donated a stem cell graft to a child with Wiskott-Aldrich syndrome. Both conserved end residues are part of each CDR3. D genes are given only for firm matches. The size of a clone is reported for some rows only, either as once, few or many, or as a class for expanded clones.

d_call j_call clone_size v_call cdr3_aa cdr3_nt
- TRBJ2-5 many TRBV7-7 CASGSRETQYF TGTGCCAGCGGATCCAGGGAGACCCAGTACTTC
- TRBJ1-2 many TRBV6-1 CASSVQGRHGYTF TGTGCCAGCAGCGTACAGGGTCGCCATGGCTACACCTTC
- TRBJ1-1 many TRBV12-3/TRBV12-4 CASSFRGGMNTEAFF TGTGCCAGCAGTTTTAGGGGGGGGATGAACACTGAAGCTTTCTTT
- TRBJ2-3 many TRBV25-1 CASSEALADTQYF TGTGCCAGCAGTGAGGCCCTAGCCGATACGCAGTATTTT
TRBD2 TRBJ2-1 many TRBV9 CASSVGSSGTYNEQFF TGTGCCAGCAGCGTAGGGTCTAGCGGGACCTACAATGAGCAGTTCTTC
- TRBJ1-1 many TRBV20-1 CSASTGLNTEAFF TGCAGTGCTAGTACGGGTTTGAACACTGAAGCTTTCTTT
TRBD2 TRBJ2-1 many TRBV12-3/TRBV12-4 CASSLAPVSGYNEQFF TGTGCCAGCAGTTTAGCCCCCGTTAGCGGGTACAATGAGCAGTTCTTC
- TRBJ1-5 few TRBV6-5 CASSYSTHSWVGQPQHF TGTGCCAGCAGTTACTCGACACATTCGTGGGTCGGGCAGCCCCAGCATTTT
TRBD2 TRBJ2-5 many TRBV7-8 CASSPSTGGETQYF TGTGCCAGCAGCCCGTCAACGGGGGGAGAGACCCAGTACTTC
TRBD1 TRBJ2-5 many TRBV4-1 CASSPSPRTGRMETQYF TGCGCCAGCAGCCCCTCACCTCGGACAGGGAGAATGGAGACCCAGTACTTC
- TRBJ1-3 few TRBV7-9 CASSFTGNGTIYF TGTGCCAGCAGCTTCACAGGGAATGGAACCATATATTTT
- TRBJ1-1 many TRBV20-1 CSARQGTEAFF TGCAGTGCTAGACAGGGCACTGAAGCTTTCTTT
- TRBJ1-1 many TRBV6-5 CASSRIQGNGEGVKAFF TGTGCCAGCAGCCGGATACAGGGAAATGGAGAAGGGGTGAAAGCTTTCTTT
- TRBJ2-6 many TRBV6-1 CASQTGSSGANVLTF TGTGCCAGTCAAACAGGGAGCTCTGGGGCCAACGTCCTGACTTTC
TRBD1 TRBJ2-2 many TRBV24-1 CATKGQGDGELFF TGTGCCACCAAGGGACAGGGCGACGGGGAGCTGTTTTTT
- TRBJ2-7 many TRBV29-1 CSVEGTTGKGVGEQYF TGCAGCGTTGAAGGAACTACGGGAAAAGGGGTGGGCGAGCAGTACTTC
- TRBJ2-2 many TRBV12-3/TRBV12-4 CASSRYRASNTGELFF TGTGCCAGCAGTCGGTACAGGGCTTCGAACACCGGGGAGCTGTTTTTT
- TRBJ2-5 many TRBV7-9 CASSLGLQETQYF TGTGCCAGCAGCCTAGGCCTACAAGAGACCCAGTACTTC
- TRBJ2-3 - TRBV3-1 CASSQLDPSTDTQYF TGTGCCAGCAGCCAGCTAGATCCTAGCACAGATACGCAGTATTTT
TRBD1 TRBJ2-2 many TRBV12-3/TRBV12-4 CASRRGTGYGTGELFF TGTGCCAGCAGACGAGGGACAGGGTACGGCACCGGGGAGCTGTTTTTT
TRBD2 TRBJ2-1 - TRBV3-1 CASSQDASGRGGNEQFF TGTGCCAGCAGCCAAGATGCAAGCGGGAGGGGGGGCAATGAGCAGTTCTTC
- TRBJ2-1 few TRBV5-1 CASSSLREGAYNEQFF TGCGCCAGCAGCTCTCTAAGGGAGGGGGCATACAATGAGCAGTTCTTC
TRBD2 TRBJ2-1 few TRBV25-1 CASSDQGPPGGAGNEQFF TGTGCCAGCAGTGATCAAGGTCCCCCCGGGGGGGCCGGGAATGAGCAGTTCTTC
- TRBJ2-7 many TRBV5-1 CASSPEINSYEQYF TGCGCCAGCAGCCCAGAAATAAACTCCTACGAGCAGTACTTC
TRBD2 TRBJ2-5 few TRBV12-3/TRBV12-4 CASSRLAGGMETQYF TGTGCCAGCAGCAGACTAGCGGGAGGTATGGAGACCCAGTACTTC
TRBD1 TRBJ2-5 few TRBV12-3/TRBV12-4 CASSLRQGVETQYF TGTGCCAGCAGTTTACGACAGGGGGTAGAGACCCAGTACTTC
- TRBJ1-1 few TRBV6-5 CASSHLTRGTEAFF TGTGCCAGCAGTCACCTAACAAGGGGTACTGAAGCTTTCTTT
- TRBJ1-3 few TRBV3-1 CASSRGSFSGNTIYF TGTGCCAGCAGCCGGGGCTCCTTCTCTGGAAACACCATATATTTT
TRBD1 TRBJ2-2 few TRBV3-1 CASSQRQGRTGELFF TGTGCCAGCAGCCAAAGACAGGGGCGGACCGGGGAGCTGTTTTTT
TRBD2 TRBJ2-5 few TRBV7-9 CASSPYERGIQETQYF TGTGCCAGCAGCCCCTATGAGCGGGGGATTCAAGAGACCCAGTACTTC
- TRBJ2-1 many TRBV6-5 CASSRPYGLESEQFF TGTGCCAGCAGTCGCCCTTATGGGCTTGAAAGTGAGCAGTTCTTC
TRBD1 TRBJ1-6 few TRBV5-1 CASSETGGATDSPLHF TGCGCCAGCAGCGAGACAGGGGGCGCGACGGATTCACCCCTCCACTTT
TRBD1 TRBJ2-2 many TRBV5-1 CASSLVRQGAIAGELFF TGCGCCAGCAGCTTGGTAAGGCAGGGGGCCATCGCCGGGGAGCTGTTTTTT
- TRBJ2-7 many TRBV5-1 CASSPGEYEQYF TGCGCCAGCAGCCCCGGTGAATACGAGCAGTACTTC
- TRBJ2-4 many TRBV20-1 CSASTGIALLNIQYF TGCAGTGCTAGCACAGGGATTGCCTTGTTAAACATTCAGTACTTC
- TRBJ2-7 many TRBV5-1 CASSLDTTNPYEQYF TGCGCCAGCAGCTTAGACACCACCAACCCTTACGAGCAGTACTTC
TRBD1 TRBJ2-1 many TRBV7-8 CASSSSRQGPYNEQFF TGTGCCAGCAGCTCCTCCCGACAGGGTCCTTACAATGAGCAGTTCTTC
- TRBJ2-2 many TRBV24-1 CATSDYETGELFF TGTGCCACCAGTGATTATGAGACCGGGGAGCTGTTTTTT
- TRBJ2-1 many TRBV4-3 CASSQDLAVTSRNEQFF TGCGCCAGCAGCCAAGATTTGGCCGTCACCTCTCGCAATGAGCAGTTCTTC
- TRBJ2-3 - TRBV6-2/TRBV6-3 CASSDRGKTTDTQYF TGTGCCAGCAGTGATCGAGGGAAAACCACAGATACGCAGTATTTT
TRBD1 TRBJ1-6 - TRBV7-9 CASSLGQGRDNSPLHF TGTGCCAGCAGCTTGGGACAGGGCCGGGATAATTCACCCCTCCACTTT
- TRBJ2-2 few TRBV30 CAWSVLGPGYGELFF TGTGCCTGGAGTGTACTCGGGCCGGGGTACGGGGAGCTGTTTTTT
- TRBJ1-2 many TRBV20-1 CSARSRPGDGYTF TGCAGTGCTAGGTCCAGGCCCGGTGATGGCTACACCTTC
TRBD1 TRBJ2-1 many TRBV5-1 CASSLGTGGANYNEQFF TGCGCCAGCAGCTTGGGGACAGGGGGCGCGAACTACAATGAGCAGTTCTTC
- TRBJ1-5 many TRBV10-3 CAIRDNNQPQHF TGTGCCATCAGGGACAACAATCAGCCCCAGCATTTT
- TRBJ1-4 many TRBV7-2 CASSLVRTLDEKLFF TGTGCCAGCAGCTTAGTGAGGACGCTGGATGAAAAACTGTTTTTT
TRBD2 TRBJ2-3 many TRBV5-5 CASSTGTSGRAVTDTQYF TGTGCCAGCAGCACCGGGACTAGCGGGAGGGCCGTCACAGATACGCAGTATTTT
- TRBJ1-4 many TRBV12-3/TRBV12-4 CASSFGWEKLFF TGTGCCAGCAGTTTTGGCTGGGAAAAACTGTTTTTT
- TRBJ1-5 many TRBV6-1 CASSEWGNQPQHF TGTGCCAGCAGTGAGTGGGGCAATCAGCCCCAGCATTTT
- TRBJ2-7 many TRBV5-1 CASSLLVSDEQYF TGCGCCAGCAGCCTACTGGTTAGCGACGAGCAGTACTTC
- TRBJ2-7 - TRBV20-1 CSANTGTAYEQYF TGCAGTGCCAATACCGGGACGGCCTACGAGCAGTACTTC
- TRBJ1-3 - TRBV2 CASSDGSSGNTIYF TGTGCCAGCAGTGATGGGAGCTCTGGAAACACCATATATTTT
- TRBJ2-1 many TRBV7-2 CASSLVRTPSYNEQFF TGTGCCAGCAGCTTAGTACGGACACCCTCCTACAATGAGCAGTTCTTC
TRBD2 TRBJ2-1 many TRBV12-3/TRBV12-4 CASSSSGSGGPGNEQFF TGTGCCAGCAGTTCCAGTGGTAGCGGGGGCCCGGGGAATGAGCAGTTCTTC
TRBD1 TRBJ1-5 many TRBV12-3/TRBV12-4 CASSPGPGTGGPQHF TGTGCCAGCAGTCCCGGGCCCGGGACAGGGGGGCCCCAGCATTTT
- TRBJ2-3 many TRBV15 CATSGVVADTQYF TGTGCCACCAGCGGAGTAGTGGCAGATACGCAGTATTTT
TRBD1 TRBJ1-2 - TRBV6-5 CASISPDRGRGGYGYTF TGTGCCAGCATCTCACCGGACAGGGGGCGAGGCGGCTATGGCTACACCTTC
TRBD2 TRBJ2-1 few TRBV5-1 CASSWGTEAGVYNEQFF TGCGCCAGCAGCTGGGGGACCGAGGCGGGAGTATACAATGAGCAGTTCTTC
- TRBJ2-7 few TRBV19 CASTGGRPYEQYF TGTGCCAGTACCGGCGGACGGCCCTACGAGCAGTACTTC